This T cell receptor (beta chain) stems from a study of vaccination and CD4 T cells after COVID-19. Study at large: Sampling after COVID took place at a median of around 110 days (range 35 to 161) following diagnosis. Post-vaccination specimens were collected at a median of roughly 65 days following dose two (range 14 to 241).

The germline CDR1 and CDR2 sequences are DFQATT and SNEGSKA (reference sequence). This CDR3 contains 15 residues. Trimming stripped 0 bases from V and 8 bases from J, with 16 bases between. At the Johns Hopkins FTIC core, DNA taken from cultured CD4+ T cells was sequenced by way of the Oncomine TCR Beta short-read assay. Each CDR3 protein gets one entry after TCRdb re-called the PCR reads with MiXCR. The profile shows 4,100 or so distinct CDR3 sequences, 29% of them singletons. Treatment given: approximately 9-day PBMC culture with coronavirus spike peptide pools or control peptides (ViraFEST assay). Pre-COVID-19 pandemic sampling (2011-2018) yielded the unexposed donor's CD4+ T cells. T cells were expanded with peptide pools, and expanded clonotypes were identified by TCR sequencing. On this clonotype itself: Its antigen is undetermined.

The TCR sequence derives from a human donor in good health. Sequencing was performed on CD4+ T cells from blood, cultured in vitro. The rearrangement uses TRBV20-1 and TRBJ1-4; TRBD1 is a possible D gene (5 bases). The CDR3 sequence is CSARDSRGGREKLFF. DNA for the CDR3: TGCAGTGCTAGAGATTCGAGGGGAGGACGAGAAAAACTGTTTTTT.